The 14 T cell receptor beta chains below were found in one sample sequenced in a study of shared clonotypes between healthy human individuals. Sequencing was performed with immunoSEQ multiplex PCR; in TCRdb, only in-frame clones are kept and a portion is missing. The data show about 2 million clones, about 95% seen once. Positively selected for CCR7, the CD45RO-negative cells used as naive CD8 cells excluded terminally differentiated effector memory CD45RA+ cells. Sequences were obtained from naive CD8+ T cells sorted from blood. These receptors were collected from a man between 18 and 35 years old in good health.

The rearrangement links TRBV6-1 to TRBJ2-5; no reliable D call. The CDR3 loop spans 13 amino acids. V lost 2 bases and J 4 bases, leaving 8 bases between the germline ends. Germline loops: CDR1 MNHNS, CDR2 SASEGT. The CDR3 nucleotides read TGTGCCAGCAGTGAAAGCTGGCCAGAGACCCAGTACTTC. Residues: CASSESWPETQYF.

The chain uses TRBV2 and TRBJ2-3, with D possibly matching TRBD2 (6 bases). V was cut by 10 bases and J by 1 base, with 15 bases left in between. The length of the CDR3 is 14 residues. Germline V gene data show CDR1 as SNHLY and CDR2 as FYNNEI. The CDR3 bases are TGTGCCACCGGCCGGGGCGGGGGCACAGATACGCAGTATTTT. Translating gives CATGRGGGTDTQYF.

A remark on this clone: Other DNA sequences in this specimen translate into the identical CDR3. CDR3 residues: CASSIVGGVSYNEQFF. CDR3 coding DNA: TGTGCCAGTAGTATAGTAGGGGGAGTATCCTACAATGAGCAGTTCTTC. The chain uses TRBV19 and TRBJ2-1, with D possibly TRBD1 on 6 matching bases. This CDR3 comprises 16 residues. Germline V gene lookup returns CDR1 LNHDA and CDR2 SQIVND (reference sequence). The V end lost 1 base, the J end lost 1 base, and 11 bases lay between the germline ends.

This chain connects TRBV7-2 to TRBJ1-1; no clear D. CDR1 and CDR2 from the germline V gene are SGHTA and FQGNSA. This CDR3 has 15 amino acids. The V end was cut by 4 bases, the J end by 4 bases, with 16 bases between. The CDR3 here is CASSSQEGWSTEAFF. In DNA form, the CDR3 reads TGTGCCAGCAGCTCCCAAGAGGGATGGAGCACTGAAGCTTTCTTT.

The gene calls are TRBV10-2 and TRBJ1-5, with D tentatively TRBD1 (5 bases). Per germline, CDR1 WSHSY and CDR2 SAAADI. The CDR3 runs 16 residues. The V end lost 0 bases, the J end lost 0 bases, and 9 bases lay between the germline ends. The CDR3 DNA reads as TGCGCCAGCAGTGAGTCAGGGGACGGTAGCAATCAGCCCCAGCATTTT. This translates into CASSESGDGSNQPQHF.

This clone has only one observation. J is TRBJ1-1 and V is TRBV30; 12 positions match TRBD1. The V and J ends lost 3 bases and 1 base, in that order; junction bases with no gene match: 9. This CDR3 has 17 amino acids. The germline gives CDR1 GTSNPN, CDR2 SVGIG (reference sequence). The CDR3 loop is CAWRRDRGRGGNTEAFF. The CDR3 DNA follows: TGTGCCTGGAGAAGGGACAGGGGGCGCGGGGGGAACACTGAAGCTTTCTTT.

CDR3 sequence reads: CASSLDRGRYTF. In DNA form, the CDR3 reads TGTGCCAGTAGTCTCGACAGGGGGCGATACACCTTC. The chain links TRBV19 to TRBJ1-2; TRBD1 agrees at 10 bases. Germline V lookup: CDR1 LNHDA, CDR2 SQIVND (reference sequence). The CDR3 loop spans 12 amino acids. The V segment lost 5 bases and the J segment 11 bases; nucleotides outside the gene matches: 5.

The V and J genes are TRBV14 and TRBJ2-5; D not certain. V lost 0 bases, J lost 1 base, and 6 bases lay in between. From germline, CDR1 is SGHDN and CDR2 FVKESK. The length of the CDR3 is 14 residues. CDR3 sequence reads: CASSQESSQETQYF. DNA of the CDR3: TGTGCCAGCAGCCAAGAAAGTAGCCAAGAGACCCAGTACTTC.

This chain links TRBV19 with TRBJ1-2; 8 nucleotides line up with TRBD1. Trimming removed 5 bases from V and 2 bases from J; junction bases left unmatched: 10. Germline lookup yields CDR1 LNHDA and CDR2 SQIVND (reference sequence). The CDR3 has 16 residues. CDR3: CASSGTGGWINYGYTF. The CDR3, as DNA: TGTGCCAGTAGTGGAACAGGGGGTTGGATAAACTATGGCTACACCTTC.

The chain links TRBV6-5 to TRBJ2-1; 11 nucleotides align to TRBD1. The CDR3 loop spans 16 amino acids. V lost 2 bases and J lost 3; bases outside the gene matches: 3. CDR1 is MNHEY, CDR2 SVGAGI, per germline. The CDR3 protein is CASSYGTGGNYNEQFF. CDR3 DNA sequence: TGTGCCAGCAGTTACGGGACAGGGGGAAACTACAATGAGCAGTTCTTC.

This chain uses TRBV14 with TRBJ1-2; the D is unclear. Trimming left V 7 bases short and J 8 bases short, with 11 bases between. Germline V gives CDR1 SGHDN, CDR2 FVKESK. This CDR3 region has 11 residues. In nucleotides, the CDR3 is TGTGCCAGCATAATCTCGGGGGGCTACACCTTC. Its translation: CASIISGGYTF.

This clone has only one observation. The chain uses TRBV28 and TRBJ1-1; D remains ambiguous. V shed 6 bases and J shed 1 base, with 15 bases lying between them. The CDR3 length is 15 residues. Germline CDR1 reads MDHEN; CDR2 reads SYDVKM. The CDR3 DNA reads as TGTGCCAGCAGCCCTACCGGACGGCGGAACACTGAAGCTTTCTTT. As protein: CASSPTGRRNTEAFF.

The rearrangement joins TRBV27 to TRBJ2-1; TRBD2 might be the D (6 bases). Germline assignment: CDR1 MNHEY and CDR2 SMNVEV (reference sequence). Trimming stripped 2 bases from V and 0 bases from J, with 14 bases between. The CDR3 loop spans 17 amino acids. This chain's CDR3 is CASSLTPSASSYNEQFF. CDR3 DNA sequence: TGTGCCAGCAGTTTAACCCCTAGCGCGAGCTCCTACAATGAGCAGTTCTTC.

The chain recombines TRBV2 with TRBJ1-2; the D gene is possibly TRBD1 (5 bases). V was pared by 0 bases and J by 3 bases, with 23 bases between. The CDR3 loop spans 19 amino acids. CDR1 and CDR2 (germline): SNHLY, FYNNEI. CDR3: CASSEAVLTFSEGDYGYTF. The CDR3 DNA is TGTGCCAGCAGTGAAGCGGTCCTGACCTTCTCAGAAGGGGACTATGGCTACACCTTC.